One and the same sample provided the 19 T cell receptor beta chains below, sequenced in a study of blood T cell repertoires in COVID-19. Assay used: immunoSEQ multiplex PCR; TCRdb lists only in-frame clones, some missing. The sample lists some 150,000 clones; roughly four fifths were seen once. Sequencing input: peripheral blood. The receptors come from an older woman with acute or convalescent COVID-19.

This clone was seen more than once but under ten times. The V and J genes are TRBV28 and TRBJ1-1, with D perhaps matching TRBD1 (5 bases). CDR1 is MDHEN, CDR2 SYDVKM, per germline. The CDR3 has 15 amino acids. Trimming cost V 7 bases and J 4 bases, with 19 bases left between them. CDR3 amino acids: CASTSGGELGTEAFF. The CDR3, as DNA: TGTGCCAGCACCTCTGGGGGGGAGTTGGGCACTGAAGCTTTCTTT.

The chain has TRBV2 and TRBJ1-1; D is undetermined. CDR1 SNHLY and CDR2 FYNNEI come from the germline V gene. The CDR3 runs 12 residues. V was cut by 5 bases and J by 4 bases, with 8 bases left in between. CDR3 bases: TGTGCCAGCAGTTTCGTCGGCACTGAAGCTTTCTTT. Protein: CASSFVGTEAFF.

The V gene is TRBV11-2, the J gene TRBJ1-3; D remains unclear. CDR1 SGHAT and CDR2 FQNNGV come from the germline V gene. The CDR3 spans 14 residues. The germline V and J ends were trimmed by 1 base and 0 bases, with 4 bases remaining between them. CDR3 protein: CASSLGSSGNTIYF. The CDR3 region has the DNA TGTGCCAGCAGCTTAGGGAGCTCTGGAAACACCATATATTTT.

V and J are TRBV5-1 and TRBJ2-3; D is unresolved. The CDR3 is 14 residues long. Germline-derived CDR1 and CDR2 are SGHRS and YFSETQ. With 4 bases removed from V and 4 bases from J, the gap between germline ends came to 13 bases. DNA of the CDR3: TGCGCCAGCAGCACAGATTTAGTTCCAGATACGCAGTATTTT. Its protein is CASSTDLVPDTQYF.

The chain employs TRBV21-1 and TRBJ2-1; the D call of TRBD1 is as the table states it, not checked on the DNA. TRBV21-1 is a recognized pseudogene. CDR3 length: 15 residues. The CDR3 sequence is CASSWGQNAYNEQFF. The CDR3 bases are TGTGCCAGCAGCTGGGGACAGAACGCCTACAATGAGCAGTTCTTC.

The chain employs TRBV5-1 and TRBJ2-7; 8 bases are a match to TRBD1. CDR3 size: 15 residues. Germline-derived CDR1 and CDR2 are SGHRS and YFSETQ. Losses at the gene ends were 2 bases for V and 3 bases for J; bases not matched to a gene: 7. In nucleotides, the CDR3 is TGCGCCAGCAGCTTCAGGGGGCTGACAGACTACGAGCAGTACTTC. This gives the protein CASSFRGLTDYEQYF.

The chain employs TRBV24-1 and TRBJ2-7; D is unclear. V lost 7 bases and J 6 bases, leaving 12 bases between the germline ends. Germline V lookup: CDR1 KGHDR, CDR2 SFDVKD. The CDR3 loop spans 12 amino acids. The CDR3, as DNA: TGTGCCACCAGCGCACCCCGAGGCGAGCAGTACTTC. Amino acids: CATSAPRGEQYF.

V gene TRBV11-3 combines with J gene TRBJ2-1; possibly TRBD2 for D (6 bases). Germline CDR1 SGHNT, CDR2 YENEEA. This CDR3 contains 15 residues. V was cut by 4 bases and J by 5 bases, with 15 bases left in between. The DNA for the CDR3 is TGTGCCAGCAGCTCTTACCGGGACTCGGACAATGAGCAGTTCTTC. It specifies CASSSYRDSDNEQFF.

A few counts support this clone. The CDR3 reads CASTLSTTNEKLFF. CDR3 DNA sequence: TGTGCCAGCACCCTAAGTACAACTAATGAAAAACTGTTTTTT. The J gene is TRBJ1-4, the V gene TRBV2; D gene ambiguous. Deletions cut 7 bases from V and 0 bases from J, with 9 bases between. This CDR3 contains 14 residues. CDR1 and CDR2 (germline): SNHLY, FYNNEI.

This rearrangement joins TRBV5-4 to TRBJ2-1; D might be TRBD2 (7 bases). The CDR3 covers 11 residues. V lost 8 bases to trimming and J lost 7 bases, with 10 bases between them. Germline V gives CDR1 SGHNT, CDR2 YYREEE (reference sequence). The CDR3 DNA reads as TGTGCCAGTAGGGGGGGGAATGAGCAGTTCTTC. Translated, it gives CASRGGNEQFF.

As to this clone: Germline is not matched at one junction end, which may reflect a read error. The chain links TRBV3-1 (or the pseudogene TRBV3-2) to TRBJ2-5; TRBD1 agrees at 8 bases. Germline CDR1 LGHDT, CDR2 YNNKEL (reference sequence). The CDR3 sequence is 13 residues long. The CDR3 DNA follows: TGTGCCAGCAGCCTCCGGGACAGGATTTGGCTTAACTTC. This translates into CASSLRDRIWLNF.

J is TRBJ2-1 and V is TRBV18; weak D call: TRBD1 (5 bases). Germline lookup yields CDR1 KGHSH and CDR2 LQKENI. The CDR3 contains 14 residues. The V end was cut by 6 bases, the J end by 7 bases, with 16 bases between. CDR3 in DNA: TGTGCCAGCTCCGCGCGCAGGGTGAAGAATGAGCAGTTCTTC. Protein: CASSARRVKNEQFF.

The table lists this clone with a count of one. The chain carries TRBV18 and TRBJ1-4, with a tentative D call TRBD1 (6 bases). Trimming stripped 0 bases from V and 7 bases from J, with 12 bases between. This CDR3 has 15 amino acids. Germline lookup yields CDR1 KGHSH and CDR2 LQKENI. The CDR3 loop is CASSPPLGGGEKLFF. CDR3 in DNA: TGTGCCAGCTCACCACCCCTAGGGGGGGGTGAAAAACTGTTTTTT.

This chain uses TRBV2 with TRBJ2-1, with D perhaps matching TRBD1 (5 bases). The CDR3 is 13 residues long. Trimming took off 8 bases at V and 8 bases at J, with 16 bases between the two ends. The germline V gene encodes CDR1 SNHLY and CDR2 FYNNEI. The CDR3 region has the DNA TGTGCCAGCGGGTGGGGCGGAGATTATGAGCAGTTCTTC. This codes for CASGWGGDYEQFF.

The J gene is TRBJ2-5, the V gene TRBV5-1, with 8 bases fitting TRBD1. This CDR3 is built from 15 residues. Germline CDR1 reads SGHRS; CDR2 reads YFSETQ. The V segment lost 4 bases and the J segment 3 bases; nucleotides outside the gene matches: 8. For the CDR3, the DNA is TGCGCCAGCAGCCTCCAGGGGGCGGTTGAAGAGACCCAGTACTTC. Protein sequence: CASSLQGAVEETQYF.

The J gene is TRBJ2-1, the V gene TRBV6-2 or TRBV6-3; TRBD2 is a possible D gene (5 bases). The ends were cut back, 2 bases at V and 14 bases at J, with 19 bases in the middle. This CDR3 is built from 14 residues. The germline V gene has CDR1 MNHEY and CDR2 SVGEGT. This CDR3 reads CASSYRADLVREFF. Written as DNA, the CDR3 is TGTGCCAGCAGTTACCGAGCGGACCTCGTACGGGAGTTCTTC.

The V and J genes are TRBV30 and TRBJ1-1; the match to TRBD1 covers 12 bases. This CDR3 is 17 amino acids long. Germline V gene sequence: CDR1 GTSNPN, CDR2 SVGIG (reference sequence). Unmatched junction bases numbered 8, after V lost 2 bases and J lost 1 base. DNA for the CDR3: TGTGCCTGGAGTCCACGGGGACAGGGGGCGTGGAACACTGAAGCTTTCTTT. It specifies CAWSPRGQGAWNTEAFF.

The rearrangement joins TRBV7-9 to TRBJ1-6; D might be TRBD1 (6 bases). CDR1 and CDR2 from the germline V gene are SEHNR and FQNEAQ (reference sequence). The V end lost 2 bases, the J end lost 7 bases, and 18 bases lay between the germline ends. The CDR3 runs 17 residues. The CDR3 DNA sequence: TGTGCCAGCAGCTTAAGACTCTCAGGGGCCCAAAATTCACCCCTCCACTTT. Translating it yields CASSLRLSGAQNSPLHF.

This clone was detected a few times. The V gene is TRBV27, the J gene TRBJ2-1; 7 positions match TRBD2. Germline V gene lookup returns CDR1 MNHEY and CDR2 SMNVEV (reference sequence). This CDR3 has 15 amino acids. Trimming cost V 5 bases and J 4 bases; bases outside gene matches: 8. The CDR3 nucleotides read TGTGCCAGCAGTCCCCCAGGCGGGAGTTACAATGAGCAGTTCTTC. Translation: CASSPPGGSYNEQFF.